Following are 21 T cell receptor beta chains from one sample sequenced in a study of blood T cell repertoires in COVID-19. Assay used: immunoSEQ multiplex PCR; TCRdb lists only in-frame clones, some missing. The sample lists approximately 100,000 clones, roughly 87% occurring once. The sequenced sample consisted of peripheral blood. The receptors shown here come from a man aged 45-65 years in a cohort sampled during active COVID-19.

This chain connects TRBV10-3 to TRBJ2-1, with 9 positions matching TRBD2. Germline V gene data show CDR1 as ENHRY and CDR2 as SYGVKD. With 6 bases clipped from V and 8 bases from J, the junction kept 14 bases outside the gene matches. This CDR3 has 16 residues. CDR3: CAIRQLAGHSPDEQFF. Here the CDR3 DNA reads TGTGCCATCAGGCAACTAGCGGGCCATTCTCCGGATGAGCAGTTCTTC.

CDR3 DNA sequence: TGTGCCAGCAGCGCGGCAACTAATGAAAAACTGTTTTTT. Translation gives CASSAATNEKLFF. The chain couples TRBV9 to TRBJ1-4; D is unresolved. V dropped 3 bases and J dropped 0 bases, with 3 bases sitting between them. The CDR3 extends over 13 amino acids. The germline gives CDR1 SGDLS, CDR2 YYNGEE.

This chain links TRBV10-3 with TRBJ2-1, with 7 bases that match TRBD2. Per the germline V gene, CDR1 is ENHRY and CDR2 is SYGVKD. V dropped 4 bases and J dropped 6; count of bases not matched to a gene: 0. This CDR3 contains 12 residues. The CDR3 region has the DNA TGTGCCATCAGTGGGGAGGGCAATGAGCAGTTCTTC. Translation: CAISGEGNEQFF.

The chain's CDR3 is CASSQDGTGDTGELFF. The CDR3 nucleotides are TGTGCCAGCAGCCAAGACGGCACAGGGGACACCGGGGAGCTGTTTTTT. This sequence joins TRBV14 and TRBJ2-2; TRBD1 matches at 7 bases. Looked up from germline, CDR1 is SGHDN and CDR2 is FVKESK. J gave up 3 bases and V 0 bases, and 4 bases lay outside the gene matches. CDR3 length equals 16 residues.

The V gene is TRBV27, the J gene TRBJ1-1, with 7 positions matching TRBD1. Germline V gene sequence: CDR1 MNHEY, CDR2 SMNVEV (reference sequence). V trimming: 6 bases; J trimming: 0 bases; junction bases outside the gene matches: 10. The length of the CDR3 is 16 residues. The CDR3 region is CASSSRGMTMNTEAFF. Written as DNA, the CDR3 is TGTGCCAGCAGCAGCAGGGGGATGACCATGAACACTGAAGCTTTCTTT.

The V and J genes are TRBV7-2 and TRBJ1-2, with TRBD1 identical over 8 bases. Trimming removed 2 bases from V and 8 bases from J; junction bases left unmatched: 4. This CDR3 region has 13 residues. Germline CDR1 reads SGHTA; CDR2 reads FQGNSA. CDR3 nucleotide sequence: TGTGCCAGCAGCTTAAGACAGGGGTACGGCTACACCTTC. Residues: CASSLRQGYGYTF.

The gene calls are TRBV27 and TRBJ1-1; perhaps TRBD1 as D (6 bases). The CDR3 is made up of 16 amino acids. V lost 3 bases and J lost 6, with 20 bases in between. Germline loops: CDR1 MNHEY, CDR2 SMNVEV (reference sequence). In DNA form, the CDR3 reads TGTGCCAGCAGTTTGCTTGGTGGGGGCGGAAGGCCTGAAGCTTTCTTT. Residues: CASSLLGGGGRPEAFF.

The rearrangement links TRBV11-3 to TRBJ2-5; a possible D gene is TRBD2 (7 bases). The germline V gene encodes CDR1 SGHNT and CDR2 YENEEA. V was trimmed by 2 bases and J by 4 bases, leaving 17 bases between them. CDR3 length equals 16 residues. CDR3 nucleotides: TGTGCCAGCAGCTTAACCGCAGCGCGGGGGCGAGAGACCCAGTACTTC. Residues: CASSLTAARGRETQYF.

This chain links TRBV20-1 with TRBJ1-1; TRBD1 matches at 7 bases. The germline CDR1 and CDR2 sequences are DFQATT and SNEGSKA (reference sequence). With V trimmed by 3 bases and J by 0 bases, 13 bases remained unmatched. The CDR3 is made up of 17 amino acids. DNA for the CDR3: TGCAGTGCTAGTCTCCTCCGGGACAGCTTCATGAACACTGAAGCTTTCTTT. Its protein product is CSASLLRDSFMNTEAFF.

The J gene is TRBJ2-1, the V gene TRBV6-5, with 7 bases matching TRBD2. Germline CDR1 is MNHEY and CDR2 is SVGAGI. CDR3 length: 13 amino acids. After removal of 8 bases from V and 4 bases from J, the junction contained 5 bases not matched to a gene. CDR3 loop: CASGREVYNEQFF. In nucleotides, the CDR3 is TGTGCCAGCGGGAGGGAAGTATACAATGAGCAGTTCTTC.

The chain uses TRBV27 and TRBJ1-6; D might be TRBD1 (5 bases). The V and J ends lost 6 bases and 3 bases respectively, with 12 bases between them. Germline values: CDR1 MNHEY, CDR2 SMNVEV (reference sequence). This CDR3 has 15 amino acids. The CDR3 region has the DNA TGTGCCAGCAGCACCCAGGGATTCTATAATTCACCCCTCCACTTT. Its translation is CASSTQGFYNSPLHF.

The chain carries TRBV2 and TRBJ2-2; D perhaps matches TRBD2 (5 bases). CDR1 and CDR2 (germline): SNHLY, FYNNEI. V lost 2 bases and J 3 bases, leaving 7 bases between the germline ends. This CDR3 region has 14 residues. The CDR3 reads CASSELADTGELFF. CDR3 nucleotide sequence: TGTGCCAGCAGTGAACTAGCTGACACCGGGGAGCTGTTTTTT.

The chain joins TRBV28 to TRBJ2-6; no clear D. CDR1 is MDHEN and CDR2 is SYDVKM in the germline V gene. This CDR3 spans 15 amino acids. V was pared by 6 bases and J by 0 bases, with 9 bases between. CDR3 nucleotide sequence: TGTGCCAGCAGGCGAAGTCTCTCTGGGGCCAACGTCCTGACTTTC. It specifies CASRRSLSGANVLTF. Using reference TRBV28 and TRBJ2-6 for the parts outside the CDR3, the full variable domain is DVKVTQSSRYLVKRTGEKVFLECVQDMDHENMFWYRQDPGLGLRLIYFSYDVKMKEKGDIPEGYSVSREKKERFSLILESASTNQTSMYLCASRRSLSGANVLTFGAGSRLTVL.

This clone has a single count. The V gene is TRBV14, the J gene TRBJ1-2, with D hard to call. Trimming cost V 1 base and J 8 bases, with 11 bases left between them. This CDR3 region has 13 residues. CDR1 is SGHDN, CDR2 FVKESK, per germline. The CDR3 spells CASSQAIALGYTF. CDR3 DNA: TGTGCCAGCAGCCAAGCAATAGCCTTGGGCTACACCTTC.

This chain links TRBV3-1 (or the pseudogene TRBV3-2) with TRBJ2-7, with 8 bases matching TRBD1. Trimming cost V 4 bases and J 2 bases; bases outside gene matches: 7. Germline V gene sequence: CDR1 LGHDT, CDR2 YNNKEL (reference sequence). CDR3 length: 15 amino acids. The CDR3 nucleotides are TGTGCCAGCAGCCCCGGACAGGGTCCCCCCTACGAGCAGTACTTC. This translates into CASSPGQGPPYEQYF.

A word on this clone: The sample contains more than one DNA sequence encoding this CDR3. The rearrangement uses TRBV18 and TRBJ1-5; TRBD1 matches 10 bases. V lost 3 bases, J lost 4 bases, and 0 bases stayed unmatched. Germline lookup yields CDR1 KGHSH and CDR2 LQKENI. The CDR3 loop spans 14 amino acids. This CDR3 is CASSPGQGNQPQHF. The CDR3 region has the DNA TGTGCCAGCTCACCGGGACAGGGGAATCAGCCCCAGCATTTT.

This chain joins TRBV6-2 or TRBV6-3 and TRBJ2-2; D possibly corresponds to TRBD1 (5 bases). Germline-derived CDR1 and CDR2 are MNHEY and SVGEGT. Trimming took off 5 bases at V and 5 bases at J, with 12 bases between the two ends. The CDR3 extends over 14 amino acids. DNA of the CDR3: TGTGCCAGCAGTCGTCTTCAGGGAACCGGGGAGCTGTTTTTT. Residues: CASSRLQGTGELFF.

The CDR3 DNA is TGTGCCAGCAGCGCGGGGGTAGGATCTACCCTCGACAATGAGCAGTTCTTC. It is translated as CASSAGVGSTLDNEQFF. The V call is TRBV9, the J call TRBJ2-1; possible D gene TRBD2, 6 bases. CDR3 size: 17 residues. Germline CDR1 SGDLS, CDR2 YYNGEE. Deletions cut 3 bases from V and 5 bases from J, with 21 bases between.

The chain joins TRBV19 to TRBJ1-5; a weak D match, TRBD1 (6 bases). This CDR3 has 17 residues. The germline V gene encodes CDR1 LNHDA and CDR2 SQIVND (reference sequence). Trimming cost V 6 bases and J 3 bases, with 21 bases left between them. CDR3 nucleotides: TGTGCCAGTAGACAAAACCCCCAGGGGCTCCTCAATCAGCCCCAGCATTTT. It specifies CASRQNPQGLLNQPQHF. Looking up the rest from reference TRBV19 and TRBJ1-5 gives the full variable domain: DGGITQSPKYLFRKEGQNVTLSCEQNLNHDAMYWYRQDPGQGLRLIYYSQIVNDFQKGDIAEGYSVSREKKESFPLTVTSAQKNPTAFYLCASRQNPQGLLNQPQHFGDGTRLSIL.

CDR3: CASSSSIGGETQYF. The CDR3 region has the DNA TGTGCCAGTAGTTCTAGCATCGGCGGGGAGACCCAGTACTTC. V and J are TRBV19 and TRBJ2-5, with D tentatively TRBD2 (5 bases). The CDR3 contains 14 residues. Trimming took off 5 bases at V and 5 bases at J, with 15 bases between the two ends. CDR1 is LNHDA and CDR2 is SQIVND in the germline V gene (reference sequence).

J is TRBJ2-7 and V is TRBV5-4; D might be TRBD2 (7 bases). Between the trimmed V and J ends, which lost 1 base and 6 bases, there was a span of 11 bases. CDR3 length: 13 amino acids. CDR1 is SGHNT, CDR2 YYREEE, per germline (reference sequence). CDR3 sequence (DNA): TGTGCCAGCAGCTTGTCGGGGGGCCGCGAGCAGTACTTC. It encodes CASSLSGGREQYF.